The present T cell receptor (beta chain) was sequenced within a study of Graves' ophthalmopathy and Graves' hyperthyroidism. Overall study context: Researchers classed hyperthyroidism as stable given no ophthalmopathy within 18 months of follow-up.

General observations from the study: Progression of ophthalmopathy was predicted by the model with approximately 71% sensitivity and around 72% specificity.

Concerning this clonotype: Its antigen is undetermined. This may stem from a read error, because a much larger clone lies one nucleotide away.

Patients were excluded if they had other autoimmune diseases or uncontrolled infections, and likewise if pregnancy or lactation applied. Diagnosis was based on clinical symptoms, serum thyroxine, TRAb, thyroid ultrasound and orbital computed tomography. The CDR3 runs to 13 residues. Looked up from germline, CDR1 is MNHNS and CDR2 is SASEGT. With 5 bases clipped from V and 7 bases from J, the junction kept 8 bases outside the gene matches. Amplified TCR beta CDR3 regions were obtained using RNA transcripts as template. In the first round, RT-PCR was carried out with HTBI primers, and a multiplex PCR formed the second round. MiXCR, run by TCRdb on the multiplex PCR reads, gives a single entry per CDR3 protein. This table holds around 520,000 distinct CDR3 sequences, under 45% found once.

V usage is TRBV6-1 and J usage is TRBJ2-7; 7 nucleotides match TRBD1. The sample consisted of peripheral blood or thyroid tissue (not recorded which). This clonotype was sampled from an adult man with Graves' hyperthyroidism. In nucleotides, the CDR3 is TGTGCCAGCAGTCAGGGGGAATCGTGTGAGCAGTACTTC. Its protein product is CASSQGESCEQYF.